The clone carrying this T cell receptor beta chain was seen at least ten times. Its antigen is unknown. The germline V gene encodes CDR1 DFQATT and CDR2 SNEGSKA (reference sequence). The CDR3 extends over 13 amino acids. Trimming removed 2 bases from V and 9 bases from J; junction bases left unmatched: 6. This sample was taken from a study of CD8 T cells in ankylosing spondylitis. A quantitative 5'-RACE method, one with molecular barcodes, was used to make TCR beta libraries. In TCRdb, the 5' RACE reads were re-called with MiXCR into one record per CDR3 protein. The data hold under 300,000 distinct CDR3 sequences, with about 10% observed a single time. The study's findings and limits: A TCR beta motif made of 7 to 9 highly homologous variants seemed typical of ankylosing spondylitis blood. Clones linked to disease, bearing a CD8+ phenotype, were relatively rare in peripheral blood.

This sequence originates from a male donor with ankylosing spondylitis or in good health (not recorded which). Sequenced: blood, either unsorted or a sorted T cell fraction (not recorded which). This chain uses TRBV20-1 with TRBJ2-1, with 8 bases aligning to TRBD2. CDR3 sequence (DNA): TGCAGTGCTAGAATTTTGGCGGGAGGTGAGCAGTTCTTC. Translation: CSARILAGGEQFF.